Listed here are 21 T cell receptor beta chains from one sample, sequenced in a study of cytomegalovirus exposure and HLA in healthy donors. PCR primers comprised 60 Vbeta and 13 Jbeta primers. Profiling relied on immunoSEQ multiplex PCR, and the TCRdb table lists in-frame clones only, not all of them. The sample yields 150,000 to 200,000 clones, around 83% seen once. Sequencing used PBMCs. Source of these receptors: a woman between 18 and 30 years old in good health and CMV-seronegative.

This clone was seen only a few times. This rearrangement joins TRBV5-6 to TRBJ1-1; perhaps TRBD1 as D (5 bases). CDR3 length: 11 residues. Trimming removed 4 bases at V and 7 bases at J, with 8 bases between. The germline V gene has CDR1 SGHDT and CDR2 YYEEEE. CDR3 nucleotide sequence: TGTGCCAGCAGCCACGGGGGTGAAGCTTTCTTT. Its translation: CASSHGGEAFF.

The chain combines TRBV2 with TRBJ2-3; 15 bases agree with TRBD2. Germline CDR1 is SNHLY and CDR2 is FYNNEI. The CDR3 is made up of 20 amino acids. The ends lost 8 bases at V and 0 bases at J; junction bases unmatched: 15. CDR3 loop: CASGLGLAGGLRASTDTQYF. Here the CDR3 DNA reads TGTGCCAGCGGACTCGGACTAGCGGGAGGGCTCCGTGCTAGCACAGATACGCAGTATTTT.

CDR3 sequence: CASSQGLWTGICEQYF. The DNA for the CDR3 is TGTGCCAGCAGCCAAGGCCTGTGGACAGGGATTTGCGAGCAGTACTTC. V gene TRBV14 combines with J gene TRBJ2-7; 8 positions match TRBD1. The germline CDR1 and CDR2 sequences are SGHDN and FVKESK. The junction had 11 bases not matched to a gene; V was cut back by 1 base and J by 6 bases. This CDR3 contains 16 residues.

This chain links TRBV4-1 with TRBJ2-7, with 10 bases aligning to TRBD2. The CDR3 loop spans 17 amino acids. J gave up 4 bases and V 3 bases, and 12 bases lay outside the gene matches. The V gene's germline CDR1 is MGHRA and CDR2 YSYEKL. Here the CDR3 DNA reads TGCGCCAGCAGCCACGACGGGACTAAGCGGGAGGGGTACGAGCAGTACTTC. Its translation: CASSHDGTKREGYEQYF.

This clone was found a few times. V gene TRBV4-3 combines with J gene TRBJ2-1, with D possibly being TRBD2 (5 bases). The germline V and J ends were trimmed by 0 bases and 5 bases, with 8 bases remaining between them. Germline V CDR1 and CDR2: LGHNA, YSLEER. The CDR3 is made up of 14 amino acids. The CDR3 DNA follows: TGCGCCAGCAGCCAAGAATCTAGCCACAATGAGCAGTTCTTC. Its protein is CASSQESSHNEQFF.

This chain connects TRBV6-6 to TRBJ1-2, with 10 positions matching TRBD1. The CDR3 sequence is 16 residues long. V gave up 4 bases and J gave up 3 bases; unmatched junction bases: 8. Germline CDR1 MNHNY, CDR2 SVGAGI (reference sequence). The CDR3 loop is CASSSEVGTGDYGYTF. The CDR3 DNA follows: TGTGCCAGCAGTTCGGAAGTAGGGACAGGGGACTATGGCTACACCTTC.

This clone came up once. V is TRBV12-2 and J is TRBJ2-7; no check of the table's D call, TRBD2, against the DNA was made. TRBV12-2 is recorded as a pseudogene. The CDR3 spans 16 residues. CDR3 DNA sequence: TGTGCAAGTCGGCCTTCGACTAGCGGGATGGCATACGAGCAGTACTTC. Its protein product is CASRPSTSGMAYEQYF.

This rearrangement joins TRBV6-6 to TRBJ2-1, with 10 bases that match TRBD2. The CDR3 has 16 amino acids. Per germline, CDR1 MNHNY and CDR2 SVGAGI (reference sequence). J was trimmed by 4 bases and V by 0 bases; bases with no gene match: 3. Written as DNA, the CDR3 is TGTGCCAGCAGTTACTCGAGGACTAGCGGATACAATGAGCAGTTCTTC. It specifies CASSYSRTSGYNEQFF.

This chain links TRBV27 with TRBJ2-7, with 9 positions matching TRBD1. The CDR3 is 15 residues long. Germline values: CDR1 MNHEY, CDR2 SMNVEV (reference sequence). V gave up 3 bases and J gave up 1 base; unmatched junction bases: 4. CDR3 sequence (DNA): TGTGCCAGCAGTTTGTCGGGACAGGGATCCTACGAGCAGTACTTC. It yields the protein CASSLSGQGSYEQYF.

V gene TRBV19 combines with J gene TRBJ2-7, with D unclear. There are 13 residues in the CDR3. Germline V gives CDR1 LNHDA, CDR2 SQIVND (reference sequence). V was shortened by 0 bases and J by 7 bases, with 10 bases between the two germline ends. The CDR3 here is CASSIDLEEEQYF. Written as DNA, the CDR3 is TGTGCCAGTAGTATAGATCTAGAGGAGGAGCAGTACTTC.

This chain joins TRBV5-1 and TRBJ2-7; no clear D. This CDR3 has 13 amino acids. V dropped 0 bases and J dropped 0 bases, with 4 bases sitting between them. The germline V gene encodes CDR1 SGHRS and CDR2 YFSETQ. The CDR3 coding sequence is TGCGCCAGCAGCTTGGTAGACTCCTACGAGCAGTACTTC. Its translation: CASSLVDSYEQYF.

The chain has TRBV30 and TRBJ1-5; a weak D match, TRBD1 (6 bases). CDR3 length equals 14 residues. The ends were cut back, 1 base at V and 4 bases at J, with 11 bases in the middle. Germline CDR1 GTSNPN, CDR2 SVGIG (reference sequence). The DNA of the CDR3 is TGTGCCTGGAGTGCGGGACACCTTAATCAGCCCCAGCATTTT. Translated: CAWSAGHLNQPQHF.

This rearrangement joins TRBV28 to TRBJ1-2; 9 bases line up with TRBD1. Germline V gives CDR1 MDHEN, CDR2 SYDVKM. J was trimmed by 5 bases and V by 2 bases; bases with no gene match: 6. The CDR3 consists of 15 residues. Here the CDR3 reads CASSLGDRVGYGYTF. The CDR3 DNA reads TGTGCCAGCAGTTTAGGGGACAGGGTAGGATATGGCTACACCTTC.

J is TRBJ1-1 and V is TRBV2; 7 bases fit TRBD1. The CDR3 loop spans 15 amino acids. Germline V lookup: CDR1 SNHLY, CDR2 FYNNEI. V trimming: 6 bases; J trimming: 5 bases; junction bases outside the gene matches: 12. CDR3 region: CASRASDRVGTEAFF. The CDR3 DNA reads as TGTGCCAGCAGAGCATCCGACAGGGTAGGGACTGAAGCTTTCTTT.

This clone was seen just once. V is TRBV7-9 and J is TRBJ1-2, with a possible D match to TRBD1 (6 bases). V was trimmed by 2 bases and J by 6 bases, leaving 22 bases between them. The CDR3 length is 17 residues. Germline loops: CDR1 SEHNR, CDR2 FQNEAQ (reference sequence). The CDR3, as DNA: TGTGCCAGCAGCTTACCACTCGTTCCAGGGGAGGGGCATGGCTACACCTTC. It encodes CASSLPLVPGEGHGYTF.

This clone turned up a few times. The gene calls are TRBV2 and TRBJ1-5; D gene ambiguous. The ends were cut back, 3 bases at V and 8 bases at J, with 11 bases in the middle. The CDR3 totals 13 residues. Germline-derived CDR1 and CDR2 are SNHLY and FYNNEI. As DNA, the CDR3 is TGTGCCAGCAGTGACAGGACTGTGGAGCCCCAGCATTTT. As protein: CASSDRTVEPQHF.

This chain uses TRBV5-1 with TRBJ1-1, with 7 bases matching TRBD1. V shed 8 bases, J shed 2 bases, and the junction held 12 bases outside the gene matches. CDR3 size: 15 residues. Germline CDR1 is SGHRS and CDR2 is YFSETQ. CDR3 nucleotide sequence: TGCGCCAGGTATGAGGGGGCGAGGGGAAACACTGAAGCTTTCTTT. Amino acids: CARYEGARGNTEAFF.

This sequence joins TRBV5-4 and TRBJ1-1; 10 bases are a match to TRBD1. Germline CDR1 and CDR2: SGHNT and YYREEE (reference sequence). V lost 5 bases and J lost 4; bases outside the gene matches: 2. The CDR3 covers 13 residues. The CDR3 sequence: CASRGTGATEAFF. The CDR3, as DNA: TGTGCCAGCAGGGGGACAGGGGCCACTGAAGCTTTCTTT. The full variable domain, in which reference TRBV5-4 and TRBJ1-1 provide the parts outside the CDR3, is ETGVTQSPTHLIKTRGQQVTLRCSSQSGHNTVSWYQQALGQGPQFIFQYYREEENGRGNFPPRFSGLQFPNYSSELNVNALELDDSALYLCASRGTGATEAFFGQGTRLTVV.

This rearrangement joins TRBV5-1 to TRBJ2-1; 7 bases align to TRBD2. This CDR3 is built from 17 residues. V trimming: 3 bases; J trimming: 2 bases; junction bases outside the gene matches: 11. In germline, CDR1 is SGHRS, CDR2 YFSETQ. CDR3 residues: CASSSPGQGGPYNEQFF. The CDR3, as DNA: TGCGCCAGCAGCTCCCCGGGGCAGGGAGGGCCCTACAATGAGCAGTTCTTC.

This clone was observed a handful of times. The chain couples TRBV4-3 to TRBJ2-2; 9 positions match TRBD2. The CDR3 length is 18 residues. Germline CDR1 is LGHNA and CDR2 is YSLEER. V was pared by 0 bases and J by 2 bases, with 7 bases of the junction left unmatched. The CDR3 coding sequence is TGCGCCAGCAGCCAAGAAGAGGTAGCGGGAGTAAACACCGGGGAGCTGTTTTTT. Translating gives CASSQEEVAGVNTGELFF.

This rearrangement joins TRBV7-9 to TRBJ2-5; 7 bases are shared with TRBD1. Per the germline V gene, CDR1 is SEHNR and CDR2 is FQNEAQ (reference sequence). Trimming cost V 4 bases and J 5 bases; bases outside gene matches: 4. The CDR3 has 13 residues. DNA for the CDR3: TGTGCCAGCAGCTGGACAGGTGGGGAGACCCAGTACTTC. Encoded protein: CASSWTGGETQYF. The full variable domain, with the rest looked up from reference TRBV7-9 and TRBJ2-5, is DTGVSQNPRHKITKRGQNVTFRCDPISEHNRLYWYRQTLGQGPEFLTYFQNEAQLEKSRLLSDRFSAERPKGSFSTLEIQRTEQGDSAMYLCASSWTGGETQYFGPGTRLLVL.